What follows are 9 T cell receptor beta chains derived from one specimen sequenced in a study of blood T cells in healthy people across ages. The second PCR ran roughly 6 to 11 cycles with a sample-barcoded 5' primer and J-beta primers. Using its own MiXCR run on the 5' RACE reads, TCRdb lists one record per CDR3 protein. The sample holds about 1.8 million distinct CDR3 sequences, around half seen once. The sample was blood. Receptors originate from a middle-aged woman in good health.

There are a few counts of this clonotype. The gene calls are TRBV9 and TRBJ2-1; D perhaps matches TRBD2 (6 bases). CDR3 length: 15 residues. Deletions cut 0 bases from V and 8 bases from J, with 15 bases between. Looked up from germline, CDR1 is SGDLS and CDR2 is YYNGEE. Written as DNA, the CDR3 is TGTGCCAGCAGCGTAGAATTTAGGGGACTCGATGAGCAGTTCTTC. Protein: CASSVEFRGLDEQFF.

The V call is TRBV29-1, the J call TRBJ2-5; TRBD2 aligns across 12 bases. V lost 7 bases and J lost 4; bases outside the gene matches: 4. This CDR3 comprises 13 residues. Per germline, CDR1 SQVTM and CDR2 ANQGSEA. The CDR3 protein is CSAGLAGPETQYF. The CDR3 DNA follows: TGCAGCGCGGGACTAGCGGGTCCAGAGACCCAGTACTTC.

This clonotype was found a few times. The V gene is TRBV7-2, the J gene TRBJ2-1; D gene ambiguous. Germline V gene lookup returns CDR1 SGHTA and CDR2 FQGNSA. Trimming cost V 4 bases and J 6 bases, with 16 bases left between them. The CDR3 covers 15 residues. CDR3 sequence reads: CASSSKLVGVNEQFF. The CDR3 nucleotides are TGTGCCAGCAGCTCAAAATTGGTGGGTGTCAATGAGCAGTTCTTC.

The J gene is TRBJ2-1, the V gene TRBV3-1; 13 bases match TRBD2. This CDR3 spans 15 amino acids. The trim removed 5 bases at V and 10 bases at J, leaving 8 bases unmatched. Germline V gene data show CDR1 as LGHDT and CDR2 as YNNKEL (reference sequence). The CDR3 reads CASSKLAGGAGEQFF. The CDR3 DNA is TGTGCCAGCAGCAAACTAGCGGGGGGGGCGGGGGAGCAGTTCTTC.

This chain joins TRBV28 and TRBJ2-3; 8 nucleotides align to TRBD1. Trimming cost V 3 bases and J 6 bases; bases outside gene matches: 11. CDR3 length equals 16 residues. The germline CDR1 and CDR2 sequences are MDHEN and SYDVKM. This CDR3 is CASSFPGQATVDTQYF. Written as DNA, the CDR3 is TGTGCCAGCAGTTTTCCGGGACAGGCCACCGTCGATACGCAGTATTTT.

In this sample, this clonotype turned up a few times. The rearrangement uses TRBV12-3 or TRBV12-4 and TRBJ2-1, with TRBD2 as a possible D gene (7 bases). The CDR3 loop spans 14 amino acids. The germline V and J ends were trimmed by 2 bases and 9 bases, with 14 bases remaining between them. CDR3 sequence (DNA): TGTGCCAGCAGTTTAAATGCGGGGGCGGGTGAGCAGTTCTTC. It is translated as CASSLNAGAGEQFF.

J is TRBJ2-3 and V is TRBV29-1; D is undetermined. There are 12 residues in the CDR3. Trimming stripped 6 bases from V and 7 bases from J, with 14 bases between. Germline assignment: CDR1 SQVTM and CDR2 ANQGSEA. This CDR3 reads CSVQRLLNTQYF. DNA for the CDR3: TGCAGCGTGCAGAGATTACTTAATACGCAGTATTTT.

This clonotype was picked up a small number of times. The chain recombines TRBV20-1 with TRBJ1-2, with D perhaps TRBD1 (5 bases). The V and J ends lost 1 base and 8 bases respectively, with 14 bases between them. This CDR3 spans 13 amino acids. Germline V gives CDR1 DFQATT, CDR2 SNEGSKA (reference sequence). This chain's CDR3 is CSARGGRANGYTF. Written as DNA, the CDR3 is TGCAGTGCTAGAGGGGGCAGGGCAAACGGCTACACCTTC.

A few counts support this clonotype. The rearrangement uses TRBV28 and TRBJ1-2; 7 bases match TRBD1. V trimming: 4 bases; J trimming: 2 bases; junction bases outside the gene matches: 10. From germline, CDR1 is MDHEN and CDR2 SYDVKM. The CDR3 is 16 amino acids. The CDR3 sequence is CASSSDRENLNYGYTF. The DNA for the CDR3 is TGTGCCAGCAGTTCCGACAGGGAGAACCTGAACTATGGCTACACCTTC.